These 32 T cell receptor beta chains were all obtained from the same sample, sequenced in a study of human T cells and chemical hapten exposure. TCRdb re-called the RACE reads with MiXCR, one entry per CDR3 protein. The table lists about 71,000 distinct CDR3 sequences, 8.5% to 14% of them singletons. As to time point: patch test 3, about 24 weeks after DPC sensitization. Treatment reported: therapeutic diphenylcyclopropenone sensitization with weekly scalp DPC. Source: whole blood, taken in connection with sensitization to the hapten diphenylcyclopropenone (DPC). The receptor set was obtained from a woman aged 45-65 years with alopecia areata. Some clones in this sample may be carry-over from other donors' samples.

In its sample, this clonotype was seen many times. In nucleotides, the CDR3 is TGCAGCGTCTCCCGGGACCGGGACGCTGAAGCTTTCTTT. It specifies CSVSRDRDAEAFF. The rearrangement links TRBV29-1 to TRBJ1-1; D is perhaps TRBD1 (5 bases). This CDR3 is built from 13 residues. The V end was cut by 6 bases, the J end by 6 bases, with 17 bases between. The V gene's germline CDR1 is SQVTM and CDR2 ANQGSEA.

In its sample, this clonotype was seen many times. The chain carries TRBV29-1 and TRBJ1-2, with 7 bases lining up with TRBD1. This CDR3 region has 12 residues. J gave up 6 bases and V 5 bases, and 6 bases lay outside the gene matches. CDR1 is SQVTM and CDR2 is ANQGSEA in the germline V gene. The CDR3 sequence: CSVYQGEHGYTF. Written as DNA, the CDR3 is TGCAGCGTTTATCAGGGGGAGCATGGCTACACCTTC.

This clonotype was counted only a few times. The rearrangement uses TRBV6-6 and TRBJ1-5; no definite D call. This CDR3 is built from 16 residues. Per the germline V gene, CDR1 is MNHNY and CDR2 is SVGAGI (reference sequence). Trimming took 7 bases from V and 0 from J, leaving 16 bases between them. The CDR3 sequence: CASTFKARTSNQPQHF. In DNA form, the CDR3 reads TGTGCCAGCACCTTCAAGGCGAGGACTAGCAATCAGCCCCAGCATTTT.

The rearrangement links TRBV20-1 to TRBJ2-3; the match to TRBD2 covers 10 bases. Germline-derived CDR1 and CDR2 are DFQATT and SNEGSKA (reference sequence). Trimming removed 3 bases from V and 7 bases from J; junction bases left unmatched: 7. This CDR3 region has 14 residues. CDR3 sequence reads: CSARVAGGPNTQYF. Written as DNA, the CDR3 is TGCAGTGCTAGGGTAGCGGGGGGACCGAATACGCAGTATTTT.

This clonotype has at least ten counts. The rearrangement joins TRBV3-1 to TRBJ2-7; D perhaps matches TRBD2 (6 bases). The V gene's germline CDR1 is LGHDT and CDR2 YNNKEL (reference sequence). The CDR3 length is 14 residues. The V end lost 6 bases, the J end lost 6 bases, and 18 bases lay between the germline ends. This CDR3 reads CASREAGNGGEQYF. In DNA form, the CDR3 reads TGTGCCAGCAGAGAAGCTGGTAACGGGGGCGAGCAGTACTTC.

This clonotype was picked up a small number of times. The V call is TRBV27, the J call TRBJ2-6; D remains unclear. This CDR3 has 16 residues. The V end was cut by 4 bases, the J end by 0 bases, with 10 bases between. Germline assignment: CDR1 MNHEY and CDR2 SMNVEV (reference sequence). In DNA, the CDR3 is TGTGCCAGCAGTTATAAGCGCGTCTCTGGGGCCAACGTCCTGACTTTC. Translation: CASSYKRVSGANVLTF.

V gene TRBV9 combines with J gene TRBJ2-2; no reliable D call. This CDR3 contains 15 residues. V lost 0 bases to trimming and J lost 0 bases, with 6 bases between them. CDR1 and CDR2 from the germline V gene are SGDLS and YYNGEE. The CDR3 here is CASSVESTNTGELFF. The DNA of the CDR3 is TGTGCCAGCAGCGTAGAGTCCACGAACACCGGGGAGCTGTTTTTT.

This rearrangement joins TRBV7-3 to TRBJ2-3; TRBD2 is a possible D gene (6 bases). V was shortened by 4 bases and J by 2 bases, with 13 bases between the two germline ends. Germline CDR1 is SGHTA and CDR2 is FQGTGA. The CDR3 runs 15 residues. In DNA, the CDR3 is TGTGCCAGCAGCTCCCCGGGGGACCCCACAGATACGCAGTATTTT. Amino acids: CASSSPGDPTDTQYF. The full variable domain, its missing parts supplied by reference TRBV7-3 and TRBJ2-3, is GAGVSQTPSNKVTEKGKYVELRCDPISGHTALYWYRQSLGQGPEFLIYFQGTGAADDSGLPNDRFFAVRPEGSVSTLKIQRTERGDSAVYLCASSSPGDPTDTQYFGPGTRLTVL.

This clonotype was detected many times. The rearrangement links TRBV7-9 to TRBJ1-6; D gene ambiguous. The V gene lost 5 bases and the J gene lost 10 bases, with 15 bases spanning the gap. The germline V gene has CDR1 SEHNR and CDR2 FQNEAQ (reference sequence). The CDR3 sequence is 14 residues long. The chain's CDR3 is CASSRELAGSPLHF. For the CDR3, the DNA is TGTGCCAGCAGCAGAGAACTCGCGGGGTCACCCCTCCACTTT.

The table lists this clonotype with many counts. V usage is TRBV20-1 and J usage is TRBJ2-7; 9 nucleotides match TRBD1. V shed 3 bases, J shed 5 bases, and the junction held 5 bases outside the gene matches. Germline lookup yields CDR1 DFQATT and CDR2 SNEGSKA (reference sequence). The CDR3 length is 13 residues. The CDR3 spells CSARGTGPDEQYF. For the CDR3, the DNA is TGCAGTGCTAGGGGGACAGGGCCCGACGAGCAGTACTTC.

This clonotype was observed at least ten times. The V gene is TRBV12-3 or TRBV12-4, the J gene TRBJ1-3; no firm D call. The V end lost 5 bases, the J end lost 2 bases, and 16 bases lay between the germline ends. This CDR3 is 16 amino acids long. CDR3 bases: TGTGCCAGCAGTCCCCCCCCTGCTCGGGCTGGAAACACCATATATTTT. Its protein product is CASSPPPARAGNTIYF.

This clonotype showed up many times. The genes are TRBV11-3 and TRBJ2-2; D is undetermined. The germline CDR1 and CDR2 sequences are SGHNT and YENEEA. The CDR3 sequence is 15 residues long. The V end was cut by 1 base, the J end by 1 base, with 7 bases between. The CDR3 loop is CASSLGRMNTGELFF. The CDR3 nucleotides read TGTGCCAGCAGCTTAGGACGAATGAACACCGGGGAGCTGTTTTTT.

Many counts were recorded for this clonotype. The CDR3 is CASSQTAQRADTQYF. CDR3 coding DNA: TGTGCCAGCAGCCAGACGGCCCAGCGAGCAGATACGCAGTATTTT. V gene TRBV7-2 combines with J gene TRBJ2-3; D is uncertain. This CDR3 comprises 15 residues. The V gene's germline CDR1 is SGHTA and CDR2 FQGNSA. Trimming removed 5 bases from V and 4 bases from J, with 16 bases in between. The full variable domain, in which reference TRBV7-2 and TRBJ2-3 provide the parts outside the CDR3, is GAGVSQSPSNKVTEKGKDVELRCDPISGHTALYWYRQSLGQGLEFLIYFQGNSAPDKSGLPSDRFSAERTGGSVSTLTIQRTQQEDSAVYLCASSQTAQRADTQYFGPGTRLTVL.

This clonotype was seen ten or more times. The rearrangement links TRBV6-4 to TRBJ2-1; D is possibly TRBD2 (6 bases). There are 15 residues in the CDR3. V was trimmed by 0 bases and J by 0 bases, leaving 6 bases between them. Germline assignment: CDR1 MRHNA and CDR2 SNTAGT. CDR3 DNA: TGTGCCAGCAGTGACTCTAGCGGCTCCTACAATGAGCAGTTCTTC. Its protein product is CASSDSSGSYNEQFF.

This clonotype came up many times. The chain joins TRBV7-9 to TRBJ1-1; D not resolved. This CDR3 contains 14 residues. Trimming removed 1 base at V and 4 bases at J, with 10 bases between. Per the germline V gene, CDR1 is SEHNR and CDR2 is FQNEAQ (reference sequence). DNA for the CDR3: TGTGCCAGCAGCTTAGGGTCAGTAGTCACTGAAGCTTTCTTT. Residues: CASSLGSVVTEAFF.

The chain uses TRBV11-2 and TRBJ1-1; D is unresolved. The CDR3 is 12 amino acids. Trimming stripped 6 bases from V and 2 bases from J, with 7 bases between. Per the germline V gene, CDR1 is SGHAT and CDR2 is FQNNGV. As DNA, the CDR3 is TGTGCCAGCAGTTACAGTAACACTGAAGCTTTCTTT. Protein sequence: CASSYSNTEAFF.

This clonotype was counted between two and nine times. The V and J genes are TRBV27 and TRBJ2-7; 9 nucleotides line up with TRBD2. J gave up 3 bases and V 4 bases, and 4 bases lay outside the gene matches. CDR3 length: 14 residues. CDR1 is MNHEY, CDR2 SMNVEV, per germline (reference sequence). The DNA of the CDR3 is TGTGCCAGCAGTTCTAGCGGGACTGGCTACGAGCAGTACTTC. Translating it yields CASSSSGTGYEQYF.

A few counts support this clonotype. The V and J genes are TRBV10-2 and TRBJ2-1; TRBD1 agrees at 7 bases. Per the germline V gene, CDR1 is WSHSY and CDR2 is SAAADI. V trimming: 3 bases; J trimming: 0 bases; junction bases outside the gene matches: 8. The CDR3 is 17 amino acids. CDR3: CASSDPMTGSSYNEQFF. In DNA form, the CDR3 reads TGCGCCAGCAGTGACCCGATGACAGGGAGCTCCTACAATGAGCAGTTCTTC.

This clonotype was seen ten or more times. J is TRBJ1-4 and V is TRBV7-9, with D perhaps matching TRBD1 (5 bases). The germline V and J ends were trimmed by 5 bases and 0 bases, with 22 bases remaining between them. CDR1 is SEHNR, CDR2 FQNEAQ, per germline (reference sequence). The CDR3 spans 19 residues. The CDR3 bases are TGTGCCAGCAGCCCGGCCCGACGGGGCAAACCTACAACTAATGAAAAACTGTTTTTT. It translates to CASSPARRGKPTTNEKLFF.

V gene TRBV29-1 combines with J gene TRBJ2-3; possible D gene TRBD2, 5 bases. V shed 3 bases and J shed 1 base, with 11 bases lying between them. Germline V CDR1 and CDR2: SQVTM, ANQGSEA. The CDR3 has 14 residues. In DNA form, the CDR3 reads TGCAGCGTTGACGAGGGTTACGGCACAGATACGCAGTATTTT. Residues: CSVDEGYGTDTQYF.

The gene calls are TRBV2 and TRBJ1-5; D perhaps matches TRBD1 (5 bases). The V end lost 7 bases, the J end lost 2 bases, and 12 bases lay between the germline ends. Germline CDR1 and CDR2: SNHLY and FYNNEI. The CDR3 has 14 amino acids. The CDR3 region is CASTHRGGNQPQHF. In DNA form, the CDR3 reads TGTGCCAGCACCCATCGAGGGGGCAATCAGCCCCAGCATTTT.

This clonotype was recorded many times. The rearrangement joins TRBV11-2 to TRBJ2-7, with unresolved D. The CDR3 has 13 amino acids. V shed 5 bases and J shed 2 bases, with 10 bases lying between them. Germline values: CDR1 SGHAT, CDR2 FQNNGV. CDR3: CASSPLQAYEQYF. The CDR3, as DNA: TGTGCCAGCAGCCCCCTTCAGGCCTACGAGCAGTACTTC.

At least ten counts were recorded for this clonotype. J is TRBJ2-7 and V is TRBV4-3, with a weak D call TRBD2 (6 bases). V shed 4 bases and J shed 5 bases, with 24 bases lying between them. Germline loops: CDR1 LGHNA, CDR2 YSLEER. The CDR3 extends over 17 amino acids. DNA for the CDR3: TGCGCCAGCAGCCCGGGAACGGGGGTTGAACGTTTGGACGAGCAGTACTTC. Protein sequence: CASSPGTGVERLDEQYF.

There are many counts of this clonotype. This rearrangement joins TRBV6-2 or TRBV6-3 to TRBJ1-2, with D possibly matching TRBD1 (5 bases). The CDR3 extends over 12 amino acids. CDR1 is MNHEY, CDR2 SVGEGT, per germline. Trimming shortened V by 0 bases and J by 10 bases, and 9 bases separated the two germline ends. Here the CDR3 DNA reads TGTGCCAGCAGTTACTCAAGACAGACCTACACCTTC. Translating it yields CASSYSRQTYTF.

This clonotype was seen repeatedly, ten times or more. The V and J genes are TRBV7-2 and TRBJ1-6; 9 bases are shared with TRBD1. The CDR3 extends over 14 amino acids. Per the germline V gene, CDR1 is SGHTA and CDR2 is FQGNSA. J gave up 9 bases and V 6 bases, and 6 bases lay outside the gene matches. The CDR3 protein is CASSAGQGSSPLHF. The CDR3 DNA sequence: TGTGCCAGCAGTGCGGGACAGGGAAGTTCACCCCTCCACTTT.

This clonotype was observed at least ten times. The J gene is TRBJ1-5, the V gene TRBV19; D is uncertain. The germline V and J ends were trimmed by 5 bases and 0 bases, with 20 bases remaining between them. Germline-derived CDR1 and CDR2 are LNHDA and SQIVND (reference sequence). The CDR3 covers 18 residues. The CDR3 loop reads CASSGADSQTGSNQPQHF. In DNA form, the CDR3 reads TGTGCCAGTAGTGGTGCGGACTCACAAACGGGTAGCAATCAGCCCCAGCATTTT.

The chain couples TRBV7-9 to TRBJ2-5, with D possibly TRBD1 on 5 matching bases. The CDR3 runs 15 residues. CDR1 is SEHNR, CDR2 FQNEAQ, per germline (reference sequence). V dropped 6 bases and J dropped 6 bases, with 20 bases sitting between them. The chain's CDR3 is CASSGPDVGPQTQYF. CDR3 sequence (DNA): TGTGCCAGCAGTGGGCCCGACGTGGGGCCGCAGACCCAGTACTTC.

This clonotype was detected a few times. V gene TRBV19 combines with J gene TRBJ2-5, with TRBD1 matching over 7 bases. The length of the CDR3 is 13 residues. The V segment lost 4 bases and the J segment 7 bases; nucleotides outside the gene matches: 6. The germline gives CDR1 LNHDA, CDR2 SQIVND (reference sequence). The CDR3 DNA reads TGTGCCAGTAGTACGGACAGGACACGGACCCAGTACTTC. Translation: CASSTDRTRTQYF.

This clonotype was counted ten times or more. The genes are TRBV18 and TRBJ1-5; D is unresolved. Trimming stripped 5 bases from V and 0 bases from J, with 5 bases between. The CDR3 is 13 amino acids. Germline V gene lookup returns CDR1 KGHSH and CDR2 LQKENI. The CDR3 nucleotides are TGTGCCAGCTCAAGCGGTAGCAATCAGCCCCAGCATTTT. Amino acids: CASSSGSNQPQHF.

This clonotype has just one count. This may come from a read error, since a much larger clone is one base off. Since no conserved phenylalanine or tryptophan closes the CDR3, a read error is the likely cause. The V call is TRBV7-9, the J call TRBJ1-6, with D possibly matching TRBD1 (5 bases). Deletions cut 7 bases from V and 10 bases from J, with 23 bases between. CDR1 SEHNR and CDR2 FQNEAQ come from the germline V gene (reference sequence). The CDR3 consists of 16 residues. The CDR3 region has the DNA TGTGCCAGCAAAGTGTGGAGGGGCGCCCCTGACTCACCCCTCCACTCT. The encoded protein is CASKVWRGAPDSPLHS.

This clonotype has a count of ten or more. This chain links TRBV3-1 with TRBJ1-2; perhaps TRBD1 as D (6 bases). CDR1 LGHDT and CDR2 YNNKEL come from the germline V gene (reference sequence). The CDR3 loop spans 14 amino acids. V dropped 2 bases and J dropped 4 bases, with 11 bases sitting between them. The CDR3 loop is CASSQQTGPYGYTF. Here the CDR3 DNA reads TGTGCCAGCAGCCAACAGACAGGCCCCTATGGCTACACCTTC.

V is TRBV30 and J is TRBJ2-7; the D is unclear. This CDR3 has 15 residues. Germline V gene data show CDR1 as GTSNPN and CDR2 as SVGIG (reference sequence). Trimming took off 0 bases at V and 2 bases at J, with 14 bases between the two ends. The CDR3 region has the DNA TGTGCCTGGAGTGTATCCCGTCTCCGACCCTACGAGCAGTACTTC. Translation gives CAWSVSRLRPYEQYF.